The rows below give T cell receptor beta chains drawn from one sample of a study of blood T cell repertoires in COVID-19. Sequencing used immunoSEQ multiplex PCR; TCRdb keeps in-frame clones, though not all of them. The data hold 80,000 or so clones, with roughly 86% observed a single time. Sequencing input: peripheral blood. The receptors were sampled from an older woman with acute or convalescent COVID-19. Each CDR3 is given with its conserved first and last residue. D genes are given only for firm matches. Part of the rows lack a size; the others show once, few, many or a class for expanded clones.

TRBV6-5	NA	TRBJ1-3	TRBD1	TGTGCCAGCAGCCGGAGACAGGGCTCTGGAAACACCATATATTTT	CASSRRQGSGNTIYF
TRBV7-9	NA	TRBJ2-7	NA	TGTGCCAGCAGCCCAACAGACAGGAAAACCTACGAGCAGTACTTC	CASSPTDRKTYEQYF
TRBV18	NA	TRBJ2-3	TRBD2	TGTGCCAGCTCACTTAGCGGGAGGGCCACAGATACGCAGTATTTT	CASSLSGRATDTQYF
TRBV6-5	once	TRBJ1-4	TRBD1	TGTGCCAGCAGTTACCTACAGGGGGAGGAAAAACTGTTTTTT	CASSYLQGEEKLFF
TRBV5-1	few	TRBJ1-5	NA	TGCGCCAGCAGCCTGGCGGGGAGGGTGAATCAGCCCCAGCATTTT	CASSLAGRVNQPQHF
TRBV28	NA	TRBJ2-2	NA	TGTGCCAGCAGTTTTCTCTCCACCGGGGAGCTGTTTTTT	CASSFLSTGELFF
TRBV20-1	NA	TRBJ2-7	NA	TGCAGTGCTAGTCCTCCAATCGGGGGGGGACAGGGCTTCGAGCAGTACTTC	CSASPPIGGGQGFEQYF
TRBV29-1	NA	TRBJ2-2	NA	TGCAGCGTTGAAGCTCCCCCGAACACCGGGGAGCTGTTTTTT	CSVEAPPNTGELFF
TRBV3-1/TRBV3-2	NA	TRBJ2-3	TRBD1	TGTGCCAGCAGCACGGGACAGGGGACCACAGATACGCAGTATTTT	CASSTGQGTTDTQYF
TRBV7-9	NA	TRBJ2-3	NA	TGTGCCAGCAGCTTGTGGCAGGGCACCACAGATACGCAGTATTTT	CASSLWQGTTDTQYF
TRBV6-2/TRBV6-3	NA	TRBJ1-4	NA	TGTGCCAGCAGCCGACAGACTAATGAAAAACTGTTTTTT	CASSRQTNEKLFF
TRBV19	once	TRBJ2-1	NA	TGTGCCAGTACCCCGGGGATGAACCCTTCGAGGGGGAATGAGCAGTTCTTC	CASTPGMNPSRGNEQFF
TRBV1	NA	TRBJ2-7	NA	TGCACCAGCAGCCCGCGAGGGACAGGGATCCACGAGCAGTACTTC	CTSSPRGTGIHEQYF
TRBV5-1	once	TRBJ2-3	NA	TGCGCCAGCAGCACTGACAGTTCCCCAGGGACAGATACGCAGTATTTT	CASSTDSSPGTDTQYF
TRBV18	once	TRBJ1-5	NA	TGTGCCAGCTCAACCAGGGAGGATCAGCCCCAGCATTTT	CASSTREDQPQHF
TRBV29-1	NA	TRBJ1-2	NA	TGCAGTACTAGGGGGTGGGACACCGAGTCCGGTGGCTACACCTTC	CSTRGWDTESGGYTF
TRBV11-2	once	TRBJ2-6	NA	TGTGCCAGCAGCTCGTCCGGCTCTGGGGCCAACGTCCTGACTTTC	CASSSSGSGANVLTF
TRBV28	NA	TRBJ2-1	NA	TGTGCCAGCGCGTCGGGCGGGGTTGATGGCAATGAGCAGTTCTTC	CASASGGVDGNEQFF
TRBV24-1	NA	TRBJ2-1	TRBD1	TGTGCCACCAGTGATTTCGGACAGGGGGGGTACAATGAGCAGTTCTTC	CATSDFGQGGYNEQFF
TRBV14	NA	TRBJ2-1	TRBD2	TGTGCCAGCAGCCAACGGACTAGCCTCGAGCAGTTCTTC	CASSQRTSLEQFF
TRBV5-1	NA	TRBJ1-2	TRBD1	TGCGCCAGCAGCTTGTTCCAGGGGGGAGGCTACACCTTC	CASSLFQGGGYTF
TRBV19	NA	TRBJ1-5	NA	TGTGCCAGTAGACAGGTCAATCAGCCCCAGCATTTT	CASRQVNQPQHF
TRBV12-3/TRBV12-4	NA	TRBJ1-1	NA	TGTGCCAGCAGTAAACAGCTGAACACTGAAGCTTTCTTT	CASSKQLNTEAFF
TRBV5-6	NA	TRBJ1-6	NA	TGTGCCAGCAGCCTGGGTAGTGCATTATATAATTCACCCCTCCACTTT	CASSLGSALYNSPLHF
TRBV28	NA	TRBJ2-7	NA	TGTGCCAGCAAGGGGAACAGGCCCAACTACGAGCAGTACTTC	CASKGNRPNYEQYF
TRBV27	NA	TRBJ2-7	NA	TGTGCCAGCAGTACCCCCAGCGGAGAGCAGTACTTC	CASSTPSGEQYF
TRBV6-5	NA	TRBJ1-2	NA	TGTGCCAGCAGTTCCCCCGGGACGGGAGGGTATGGCTACACCTTC	CASSSPGTGGYGYTF
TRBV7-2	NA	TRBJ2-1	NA	TGTGCCAGCAGCTTAGGGCGGGGTCGAAGTGAGCAGTTCTTC	CASSLGRGRSEQFF
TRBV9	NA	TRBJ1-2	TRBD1	TGTGCCAGCAGCGACGGGACAGGGACGGGGAAAGGCTACACCTTC	CASSDGTGTGKGYTF
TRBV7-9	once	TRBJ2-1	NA	TGTGCCAGCAGCCCAGGGCACACCAATGAGCAGTTCTTC	CASSPGHTNEQFF
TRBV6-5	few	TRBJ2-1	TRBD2	TGTGCCAGCAGTTCCCGGGAGGGTGATGAGCAGTTCTTC	CASSSREGDEQFF
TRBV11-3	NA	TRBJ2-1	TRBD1	TGTGCCAGCAGCTTAGGTCGCCGGGGGACAGGGGCAAACAATGAGCAGTTCTTC	CASSLGRRGTGANNEQFF
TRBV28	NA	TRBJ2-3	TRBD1	TGTGCCAGCAGTTTCATTACCGGGACAGGGGCAGATACGCAGTATTTT	CASSFITGTGADTQYF
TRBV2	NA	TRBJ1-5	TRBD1	TGTGCCAGCACCAGGGACAGGCAGAGCAATCAGCCCCAGCATTTT	CASTRDRQSNQPQHF
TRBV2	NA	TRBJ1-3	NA	TGTGCCAGCAGTTCTCCAAAGGGAGGACTCTCTGGAAACACCATATATTTT	CASSSPKGGLSGNTIYF
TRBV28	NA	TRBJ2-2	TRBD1	TGTGCCAGCAGGACCAACAGGGGGAACACCGGGGAGCTGTTTTTT	CASRTNRGNTGELFF
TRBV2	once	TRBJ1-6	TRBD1	TGTGCCAGCAGCCTCGACAGGGGATATTCACCCCTCCACTTT	CASSLDRGYSPLHF
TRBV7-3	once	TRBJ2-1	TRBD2	TGTGCCAGCAGCTCACGACTAGCAGGCAATGAGCAGTTCTTC	CASSSRLAGNEQFF
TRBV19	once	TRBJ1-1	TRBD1	TGTGCCAGTAGTATGGTCGACAGGGATTGGGCTGAAGCTTTCTTT	CASSMVDRDWAEAFF